This T cell receptor (beta chain) is drawn from a study of shared clonotypes between healthy human individuals. On the study more broadly: Donors consisted of two women and a few men between 18 and 49. Study-level points and caveats: Of the naive CD4 clonotypes, approximately 5% were shared across several donors.

Remarks on this clone: Its antigen remains unidentified.

From germline, CDR1 is MGHRA and CDR2 YSYEKL. The CDR3 has 16 amino acids. With 5 bases removed from V and 0 bases from J, the gap between germline ends came to 13 bases. In the naive CD8 group, cells lacked CD45RO and were positively selected for CCR7, so terminally differentiated effector memory CD45RA+ cells were left out. Authors' processing steps: Because ImmunoSEQ provided only junction sequences with no quality scores, the filtering differed. Clones were read by immunoSEQ multiplex PCR, and TCRdb kept only the in-frame ones, dropping some. V and J calls and clone size are given by that table; D and trimming were obtained from the DNA. This sample has around 2,100,000 clones, with roughly 95% found just once.

The TCR originated in a man aged 18 to 29 in good health. The V gene is TRBV4-1, the J gene TRBJ2-2; D uncertain. The sample consisted of naive CD8+ T cells sorted from blood. CDR3 sequence (DNA): TGCGCCAGCAGCTACCCCCCTGGGGCGAACACCGGGGAGCTGTTTTTT. It specifies CASSYPPGANTGELFF.